This T cell receptor (beta chain) was observed in a study of cytomegalovirus exposure and HLA in healthy donors. Turning to this clone: The antigen is undetermined.

60 Vbeta and 13 Jbeta primers were used in PCR. Sequenced by immunoSEQ multiplex PCR; TCRdb stores in-frame clones only, minus some. The data contain roughly 180,000 clones, about 75% of them singletons. Study results and limitations: Trimming of TCR beta V- and J-genes showed a link, identified in a later analysis, to a missense DCLRE1C variant.

The sequenced sample consisted of PBMCs. The receptor was isolated from a female donor in good health and CMV-seronegative.

CDR3 DNA sequence: TGCGCCAGCAGCCAAGAGCACAACCTGAACACTGAAGCTTTCTTT. Translation gives CASSQEHNLNTEAFF. The chain combines TRBV4-3 with TRBJ1-1; D gene ambiguous. V lost 0 bases, J lost 0 bases, and 8 bases lay in between. The V gene's germline CDR1 is LGHNA and CDR2 YSLEER. CDR3 length equals 15 residues.